Listed below are T cell receptor beta chains from one sample, sequenced in a study of early T cells in non-severe SARS-CoV-2 infection. TCRdb processed the 5' RACE reads anew with MiXCR; each CDR3 protein has one entry. The profile shows under 70,000 distinct CDR3 sequences, roughly 13% of them singletons. The sequenced material came from whole blood. All receptors derive from an adult who was a healthcare worker with PCR-confirmed SARS-CoV-2 infection or an uninfected control (not recorded which). Both conserved end residues are part of each CDR3.

CDR3aa: CSAEARTDTIYF
v_gene: TRBV20-1
j_gene: TRBJ1-3

CDR3aa: CASSIMNQPQHF
v_gene: TRBV12-3/TRBV12-4
j_gene: TRBJ1-5

CDR3aa: CASSLLSQGGYTF
v_gene: TRBV12-3/TRBV12-4
j_gene: TRBJ1-2

CDR3aa: CASSLSGGRSYTDTQYF
v_gene: TRBV5-4
j_gene: TRBJ2-3

CDR3aa: CASSQGIAGGFDEQFF
v_gene: TRBV3-1
j_gene: TRBJ2-1

CDR3aa: CASSLSGEAEAFF
v_gene: TRBV7-3
j_gene: TRBJ1-1

CDR3aa: CASTGQDGYNSPLHF
v_gene: TRBV12-3/TRBV12-4
j_gene: TRBJ1-6

CDR3aa: CSVQPRRGLAGLAYNEQFF
v_gene: TRBV29-1
j_gene: TRBJ2-1

CDR3aa: CASSSNPPGQQETQYF
v_gene: TRBV5-1
j_gene: TRBJ2-5

CDR3aa: CASSTNGQGGTQYF
v_gene: TRBV27
j_gene: TRBJ2-5

CDR3aa: CASSPFDRGNTEAFF
v_gene: TRBV18
j_gene: TRBJ1-1

CDR3aa: CASSPKTSGGPSDTQYF
v_gene: TRBV7-6
j_gene: TRBJ2-3

CDR3aa: CSAARPNTGELFF
v_gene: TRBV20-1
j_gene: TRBJ2-2

CDR3aa: CASSSVGEGDSSAEQFF
v_gene: TRBV11-2
j_gene: TRBJ2-1

CDR3aa: CSAGRTAKNTEAFF
v_gene: TRBV29-1
j_gene: TRBJ1-1

CDR3aa: CATKNSGRRTDTQYF
v_gene: TRBV28
j_gene: TRBJ2-3

CDR3aa: CASTLDGNYEQYF
v_gene: TRBV28
j_gene: TRBJ2-7

CDR3aa: CASSFKAGATGELFF
v_gene: TRBV27
j_gene: TRBJ2-2

CDR3aa: CASSAPHQPQHF
v_gene: TRBV12-3/TRBV12-4
j_gene: TRBJ1-5

CDR3aa: CASSLFERGSPLHF
v_gene: TRBV12-3/TRBV12-4
j_gene: TRBJ1-6

CDR3aa: CASSFRVLGTDTQYF
v_gene: TRBV5-4
j_gene: TRBJ2-3

CDR3aa: CASSLEAGLGNTIYF
v_gene: TRBV5-4
j_gene: TRBJ1-3

CDR3aa: CASSYGTYYNEQFF
v_gene: TRBV12-3/TRBV12-4
j_gene: TRBJ2-1

CDR3aa: CASSLTGTGEYGQFF
v_gene: TRBV4-1
j_gene: TRBJ2-1

CDR3aa: CASMGGNLAGANVLTF
v_gene: TRBV28
j_gene: TRBJ2-6

CDR3aa: CASSDRDRGWTNEKLFF
v_gene: TRBV7-9
j_gene: TRBJ1-4

CDR3aa: CASSPSDEQFF
v_gene: TRBV7-9
j_gene: TRBJ2-1

CDR3aa: CASSLELQETQYF
v_gene: TRBV7-2
j_gene: TRBJ2-5

CDR3aa: CASSVPNYGYTF
v_gene: TRBV9
j_gene: TRBJ1-2

CDR3aa: CASSWLAGNQETQYF
v_gene: TRBV13
j_gene: TRBJ2-5

CDR3aa: CASSIDQVEGETQYF
v_gene: TRBV19
j_gene: TRBJ2-5

CDR3aa: CASSLSGQGATGELFF
v_gene: TRBV5-1
j_gene: TRBJ2-2

CDR3aa: CASGTFGEETQYF
v_gene: TRBV6-6
j_gene: TRBJ2-5

CDR3aa: CASSFVGRAGGDTQYF
v_gene: TRBV13
j_gene: TRBJ2-3

CDR3aa: CASSRRASPSTDTQYF
v_gene: TRBV5-4
j_gene: TRBJ2-3

CDR3aa: CASRTGGQPQHF
v_gene: TRBV2
j_gene: TRBJ1-5

CDR3aa: CASSFSSYNSPLHF
v_gene: TRBV5-1
j_gene: TRBJ1-6

CDR3aa: CSVEDSIGGGELFF
v_gene: TRBV29-1
j_gene: TRBJ2-2

CDR3aa: CASSSRPGTGDGYTF
v_gene: TRBV12-3/TRBV12-4
j_gene: TRBJ1-2

CDR3aa: CASSSGQDSYEQYF
v_gene: TRBV9
j_gene: TRBJ2-7